This is a list of T cell receptor beta chains from one sample in a study of blood T cell repertoires in COVID-19. Assay used: immunoSEQ multiplex PCR; TCRdb lists only in-frame clones, some missing. The sample holds more than 250,000 clones; more than 75% are singletons and the top ten take 1%. Sequencing was performed on peripheral blood. The receptor source for this set is a man aged 50 to 60 with active or convalescent COVID-19. Each CDR3 is given with its conserved first and last residue. The order of the fields is J gene, D gene, V gene, clone size, CDR3 protein, CDR3 DNA. The D gene is left open where the match is weak. Expanded clones are given a class, and other clones once, few, many or no size at all.

j_call: TRBJ2-7
d_call: TRBD1
v_call: TRBV6-5
clone_size: NA
cdr3_aa: CASMQGGAAYEQYF
cdr3_nt: TGTGCCAGCATGCAAGGGGGCGCGGCCTACGAGCAGTACTTC

j_call: TRBJ2-7
d_call: NA
v_call: TRBV6-5
clone_size: few
cdr3_aa: CASSYQGYEQYF
cdr3_nt: TGTGCCAGCAGTTACCAGGGCTACGAGCAGTACTTC

j_call: TRBJ1-1
d_call: TRBD1
v_call: TRBV20-1
clone_size: NA
cdr3_aa: CSASGQGWKAFF
cdr3_nt: TGCAGTGCTAGTGGACAGGGTTGGAAAGCTTTCTTT

j_call: TRBJ2-7
d_call: TRBD2
v_call: TRBV19
clone_size: NA
cdr3_aa: CASSVDISAGGYEQYF
cdr3_nt: TGTGCCAGTAGTGTAGACATATCCGCGGGGGGATACGAGCAGTACTTC

j_call: TRBJ1-6
d_call: TRBD1
v_call: TRBV2
clone_size: once
cdr3_aa: CASTIGQGGNNSPLHF
cdr3_nt: TGTGCCAGCACCATAGGACAGGGCGGGAATAATTCACCCCTCCACTTT

j_call: TRBJ2-3
d_call: NA
v_call: TRBV10-3
clone_size: NA
cdr3_aa: CAISEATTDTQYF
cdr3_nt: TGTGCCATCAGTGAGGCGACAACAGATACGCAGTATTTT

j_call: TRBJ2-1
d_call: NA
v_call: TRBV28
clone_size: NA
cdr3_aa: CASGKAGSSYNEQFF
cdr3_nt: TGTGCCAGCGGGAAAGCGGGTAGCTCCTACAATGAGCAGTTCTTC

j_call: TRBJ1-5
d_call: NA
v_call: TRBV11-2
clone_size: once
cdr3_aa: CASSLPAVQPQHF
cdr3_nt: TGTGCCAGCAGCTTACCCGCAGTTCAGCCCCAGCATTTT

j_call: TRBJ2-5
d_call: TRBD1
v_call: TRBV7-6
clone_size: NA
cdr3_aa: CASSLARDRGSKETQYF
cdr3_nt: TGTGCCAGCAGCTTAGCTAGAGACAGGGGGTCAAAAGAGACCCAGTACTTC

j_call: TRBJ1-5
d_call: NA
v_call: TRBV6-6
clone_size: NA
cdr3_aa: CASTTYSNQPQHF
cdr3_nt: TGTGCCAGCACCACCTATAGCAATCAGCCCCAGCATTTT

j_call: TRBJ1-2
d_call: TRBD1
v_call: TRBV7-2
clone_size: NA
cdr3_aa: CASSLTILTRTGENYGYTF
cdr3_nt: TGTGCCAGCAGCTTAACAATCCTAACCAGGACAGGGGAGAACTATGGCTACACCTTC

j_call: TRBJ1-2
d_call: NA
v_call: TRBV30
clone_size: NA
cdr3_aa: CAWTPVAYGYTF
cdr3_nt: TGTGCCTGGACCCCGGTCGCCTATGGCTACACCTTC

j_call: TRBJ1-2
d_call: NA
v_call: TRBV15
clone_size: NA
cdr3_aa: CATSRGGDGGSNYGYTF
cdr3_nt: TGTGCCACCAGCAGAGGGGGGGATGGAGGGTCTAACTATGGCTACACCTTC

j_call: TRBJ1-5
d_call: TRBD1
v_call: TRBV2
clone_size: NA
cdr3_aa: CASSEAGGESNQPQHF
cdr3_nt: TGTGCCAGCAGTGAAGCAGGGGGCGAAAGCAATCAGCCCCAGCATTTT

j_call: TRBJ2-7
d_call: TRBD1
v_call: TRBV19
clone_size: NA
cdr3_aa: CASGRDRGNEQYF
cdr3_nt: TGTGCCAGTGGCCGTGACAGGGGGAACGAGCAGTACTTC

j_call: TRBJ1-2
d_call: NA
v_call: TRBV5-8
clone_size: once
cdr3_aa: CASSLVLWGDDGYTF
cdr3_nt: TGTGCCAGCAGCTTGGTATTGTGGGGAGACGATGGCTACACCTTC

j_call: TRBJ1-1
d_call: NA
v_call: TRBV7-9
clone_size: NA
cdr3_aa: CASSPTSSDEAFF
cdr3_nt: TGTGCCAGCAGTCCCACCTCGTCAGATGAAGCTTTCTTT

j_call: TRBJ1-2
d_call: NA
v_call: TRBV28
clone_size: NA
cdr3_aa: CASLTSPDRNGYTF
cdr3_nt: TGTGCCAGCCTTACTTCTCCGGACAGAAATGGCTACACCTTC

j_call: TRBJ1-3
d_call: NA
v_call: TRBV18
clone_size: few
cdr3_aa: CASSPPEDSGNTIYF
cdr3_nt: TGTGCCAGCTCACCACCGGAGGACTCTGGAAACACCATATATTTT

j_call: TRBJ2-3
d_call: NA
v_call: TRBV28
clone_size: NA
cdr3_aa: CASGRTDTQYF
cdr3_nt: TGTGCCAGCGGGAGGACAGATACGCAGTATTTT

j_call: TRBJ1-2
d_call: NA
v_call: TRBV7-9
clone_size: NA
cdr3_aa: CASSLVPSQGHGYTF
cdr3_nt: TGTGCCAGCAGCTTAGTCCCATCCCAGGGTCATGGCTACACCTTC

j_call: TRBJ1-1
d_call: NA
v_call: TRBV5-4
clone_size: few
cdr3_aa: CASSSRHPNTEAFF
cdr3_nt: TGTGCCAGCAGCTCTCGACACCCGAACACTGAAGCTTTCTTT

j_call: TRBJ2-5
d_call: NA
v_call: TRBV6-5
clone_size: NA
cdr3_aa: CASSYSRPATETQYF
cdr3_nt: TGTGCCAGCAGTTACTCGAGGCCAGCCACAGAGACCCAGTACTTC

j_call: TRBJ2-1
d_call: NA
v_call: TRBV9
clone_size: NA
cdr3_aa: CASSVGSRENEQFF
cdr3_nt: TGTGCCAGCAGCGTAGGGAGCCGCGAGAATGAGCAGTTCTTC

j_call: TRBJ1-3
d_call: NA
v_call: TRBV19
clone_size: NA
cdr3_aa: CASSISGAGNTIYF
cdr3_nt: TGTGCCAGTAGTATATCAGGGGCTGGAAACACCATATATTTT

j_call: TRBJ2-5
d_call: NA
v_call: TRBV4-1
clone_size: NA
cdr3_aa: CASSQVVMSQETQYF
cdr3_nt: TGCGCCAGCAGCCAAGTGGTCATGAGCCAAGAGACCCAGTACTTC

j_call: TRBJ2-2
d_call: NA
v_call: TRBV13
clone_size: NA
cdr3_aa: CASGLRTNTGELFF
cdr3_nt: TGTGCCAGCGGGCTCCGGACGAACACCGGGGAGCTGTTTTTT

j_call: TRBJ1-4
d_call: NA
v_call: TRBV19
clone_size: NA
cdr3_aa: CASSISRNEKLFF
cdr3_nt: TGTGCCAGTAGTATAAGCAGGAATGAAAAACTGTTTTTT

j_call: TRBJ2-1
d_call: TRBD1
v_call: TRBV27
clone_size: once
cdr3_aa: CASSLQQGFNEQFF
cdr3_nt: TGTGCCAGCAGTTTACAACAGGGGTTTAATGAGCAGTTCTTC

j_call: TRBJ1-1
d_call: TRBD1
v_call: TRBV9
clone_size: NA
cdr3_aa: CASSVGLPAGGTEAFF
cdr3_nt: TGTGCCAGCAGCGTAGGCCTACCCGCAGGGGGCACTGAAGCTTTCTTT

j_call: TRBJ1-1
d_call: NA
v_call: TRBV10-2
clone_size: few
cdr3_aa: CASSLSSGVNTEAFF
cdr3_nt: TGCGCCAGCAGCCTTTCGAGCGGGGTGAACACTGAAGCTTTCTTT

j_call: TRBJ2-7
d_call: NA
v_call: TRBV18
clone_size: NA
cdr3_aa: CASSPSGQGFYEQYF
cdr3_nt: TGTGCCAGCTCACCGAGCGGCCAGGGGTTCTACGAGCAGTACTTC

j_call: TRBJ1-5
d_call: NA
v_call: TRBV28
clone_size: NA
cdr3_aa: CASGGKSNQPQHF
cdr3_nt: TGTGCTAGCGGGGGGAAGAGCAATCAGCCCCAGCATTTT

j_call: TRBJ1-6
d_call: NA
v_call: TRBV7-2
clone_size: NA
cdr3_aa: CASSLVRAGEGSSPLHF
cdr3_nt: TGTGCCAGCAGCTTAGTTAGGGCAGGGGAAGGTAGTTCACCCCTCCACTTT

j_call: TRBJ2-3
d_call: NA
v_call: TRBV25-1
clone_size: NA
cdr3_aa: CASSGGVRETYTDTQYF
cdr3_nt: TGTGCCAGCAGTGGGGGGGTTAGGGAGACCTACACAGATACGCAGTATTTT

j_call: TRBJ2-2
d_call: NA
v_call: TRBV11-2
clone_size: few
cdr3_aa: CASSLGARSNTGELFF
cdr3_nt: TGTGCCAGCAGCTTAGGGGCTCGCTCAAACACCGGGGAGCTGTTTTTT

j_call: TRBJ2-5
d_call: NA
v_call: TRBV5-8
clone_size: NA
cdr3_aa: CASSLPSGAETQYF
cdr3_nt: TGTGCCAGCAGCTTGCCCTCAGGCGCGGAGACCCAGTACTTC

j_call: TRBJ1-1
d_call: TRBD1
v_call: TRBV7-8
clone_size: NA
cdr3_aa: CASSLGDRGHEAFF
cdr3_nt: TGTGCCAGCAGCTTAGGGGACAGGGGGCACGAAGCTTTCTTT

j_call: TRBJ1-1
d_call: NA
v_call: TRBV5-1
clone_size: NA
cdr3_aa: CASSSGQPMNTEAFF
cdr3_nt: TGCGCCAGCAGCAGCGGACAGCCCATGAACACTGAAGCTTTCTTT